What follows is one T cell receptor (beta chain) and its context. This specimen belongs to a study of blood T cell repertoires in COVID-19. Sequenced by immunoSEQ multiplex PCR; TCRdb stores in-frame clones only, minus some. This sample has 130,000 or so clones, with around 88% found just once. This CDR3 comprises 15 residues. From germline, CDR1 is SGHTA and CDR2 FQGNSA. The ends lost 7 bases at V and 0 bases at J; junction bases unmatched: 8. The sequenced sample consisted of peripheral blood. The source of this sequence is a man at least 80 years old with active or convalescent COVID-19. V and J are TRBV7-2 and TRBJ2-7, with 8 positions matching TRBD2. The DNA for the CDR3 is TGTGCCAGCAAGACCCAGCGGGGGAGCTCCTACGAGCAGTACTTC. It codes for CASKTQRGSSYEQYF.